This T cell receptor (beta chain) is drawn from a study of cytomegalovirus exposure and HLA in healthy donors (dated by TCRdb to about 2017). General notes on the study: In an earlier analysis of several hundred of the donors, 276 Gb of sequence data and approximately 100 million unique TCR beta sequences from about 190 million T cells were reported. Among 398 genotyped donors of the cohort, an average of roughly 230,000 unique TCR beta nucleotide sequences was sequenced per donor, of which about 18% were non-productive. Every discovery cohort repertoire had been produced on one sequencing platform. Typing coverage varied by locus: about 620-630 donors for A, B, C, DRB1 and DQB1; roughly 520 for DQA1; nearly 610 for DPA1; roughly 470 for DPB1. Donor age, sex, ethnicity and CMV serostatus were collected together with the repertoire data. The later analysis used no new phenotypic data to find candidate immune exposures, relying instead on TCR beta sequences and their occurrence across donors. To predict cytomegalovirus infection status, the study combined high-throughput TCR immunosequencing, statistical association of individual TCRs with disease status, and machine learning. A later genetic analysis used genome-wide SNP genotypes for about 65% of the roughly 700 donors, treating that subset as a discovery cohort. Both class I and class II loci were covered by HLA typing, at four-digit resolution. The genetic ancestry cluster associated with self-reported Caucasian donors included around 76% of the roughly 400 genotyped donors. The T cell repertoires of some 670 subjects were profiled by immunosequencing and related to cytomegalovirus serostatus. The aim of the study was to test whether cataloging public T cell receptors could identify signatures of past pathogen exposure. Roughly 5 DR-DQ haplotypes were handled as single units for association and clustering because linkage in the cohort was strong. In an earlier analysis of 587 of the donors, high-throughput TCR beta sequencing was used to judge whether each TCR beta V gene segment behaved as functional or pseudogenic. Approximately 310 gigabases of sequencing data and around 80 million unique TCR sequences made up an early release that covered roughly 670 HLA-typed donors. In addition to the first cohort of 666 subjects, a separate validation cohort of approximately 130 different subjects was used. In a later analysis, previously published TCR beta repertoires from several hundred donors were re-analyzed and high-resolution HLA genotyping was added so that TCR occurrence patterns could be studied.

The library was obtained by the immunoSEQ multiplex PCR assay. For the multiplex PCR, a mixture combining 60 forward primers for TCR Vbeta segments and 13 reverse primers for TCR Jbeta segments was used. Amplification of the CDR3 region of rearranged TCR beta genes was performed with a multiplex PCR assay on genomic DNA. The amplified TCR beta libraries were sequenced on the Illumina HiSeq System as 87-base-pair reads. Per the original workflow: A later analysis counted about 82 million unique TCR beta chains across the approximately 700 repertoires, and roughly 11 million of these chains were shared by at least two donors. To remove PCR and sequencing errors, raw reads were error-corrected and collapsed into unique sequences using a nearest-neighbor algorithm that merged closely related sequences. To assign V, D and J gene segments, CDR3 sequences were aligned to IMGT reference sequences. For a sequence to be retained, a match of at least six nucleotides to both a V gene segment and a J gene segment was required. A rearrangement was called productive if the CDR3 had no stop codons and remained in frame with V and J, and every other rearrangement was called non-productive. CDR3 was defined by IMGT convention, running from the second conserved V-encoded cysteine to the conserved J-encoded phenylalanine. The earlier analysis of about 560 of the donors excluded any sequence lacking an unambiguous match to a single V gene segment. In an earlier analysis of almost 600 of the donors, a V segment was called functional when productive rearrangements were above 56.7%, and segregating when the standard deviation between donors exceeded 5%. A statistical classification framework was developed to diagnose cytomegalovirus status using the catalog of TCR beta chain sequences. In a later analysis, V and J genes were assigned by comparing TCR nucleotide sequences against IMGT/GENE-DB human TR gene sequences. A later analysis assigned CDR3 sequences and most-parsimonious VDJ recombination scenarios with the TCRdist pipeline. In a later analysis, each TCR beta chain was defined by its CDR3 amino acid sequence together with its V-gene family, and reads without a unique V-gene family were excluded. A later analysis removed 500 to 650 highly shared, low-generation-probability nucleotide sequences to deal with suspected cross-contamination and a sequencing artifact. For each public chain, a later analysis derived a clonal expansion index from normalized ranks of inferred template counts within each repertoire. A later analysis computed generation probabilities with a VDJ recombination model fitted to out-of-frame rearrangements, and checked the results against IGoR. A later analysis scored TCR-TCR, TCR-HLA and TCR-CMV co-occurrence with hypergeometric tests, applying a repertoire-size bias correction to TCR pairs. In a later analysis, false discovery rates were estimated by permuting HLA or CMV assignments 20 times. A later analysis grouped co-occurring TCRs with DBSCAN, adding TCRdist sequence similarity when clustering within HLA-allele-positive subsets. Repertoires with fewer than 30,000 or more than 120,000 public chains, plus five repertoires with anomalous nucleotide sharing, were excluded from co-occurrence clustering. This is the immuneACCESS table as TCRdb keeps it, with only in-frame sequences that have V and J called. A part of the clones is gone; compared with another copy, unresolved V genes explain less than half, and the rest is unexplained. The V and J calls and clone size come from that table; D and trimming were worked out from the DNA. Present in this sample are some 150,000 clones, about 78% of which were seen just once. Less than 3.5% of the sample goes to the ten largest clones.

Measured from the cysteine to the phenylalanine, the CDR3 is 16 residues long. The sequence is cut down to CDR3 DNA, 48 bases in frame from base 1. In the germline V gene, CDR1 corresponds to LGHNA and CDR2 to YNFKEQ. General findings and caveats noted by the study authors: In vitro tests confirmed that a few of the cytomegalovirus-associated TCR beta chains recognize cytomegalovirus antigens. A cluster of highly shared sequence variants was judged likely to be a technical artifact of the sequencing pipeline. Because some donors lacked HLA typing at each locus, the association tests relied only on the typed subset. A total of some 180 TCR beta chains were listed by the study as associated with cytomegalovirus. Presence/absence analyses assumed roughly uniform sequencing depth across donors, an assumption that may not hold. According to the authors, the approach could potentially be generalized to other disease states and immunological phenotypes. The classifier was reported to diagnose cytomegalovirus status with high specificity and sensitivity in both the original and validation cohorts. In a later analysis, HLA-associated TCR beta chains were found to be more clonally expanded and to have lower generation probabilities than equally common non-associated chains. In this cohort, only TCR beta chains were sequenced, and detectable features were limited by the absence of alpha or paired-chain data. Several of the top co-occurrence clusters appeared to be linked to parvovirus B19, influenza, CMV and Epstein-Barr virus, according to a later analysis. V-gene and J-gene trimming of TCR beta chains was associated with a missense DCLRE1C variant in a later genetic analysis, and the association was replicated in an independent cohort. In an earlier analysis of around 500 of the donors, most TCR beta V segments appeared in productive rearrangements about 87% or about 30% of the time, broadly matching IMGT annotations. A further reported finding was that TCR beta sequences accurately predicted the HLA-A and HLA-B alleles for most subjects in the first cohort. When HLA alleles, especially DR and DQ, strongly co-occurred, TCR associations were difficult to assign to individual alleles. Most TCR sequences were observed very rarely across donors, whereas some public TCRs were present in many individuals. Approximately 16 rarely observed V segments, including chromosome 9 orphons, were excluded from the earlier analysis of several hundred of the donors because counts were too low. For the cohort, immune exposure information was limited to CMV serostatus. Some IMGT-functional V segments, including TRBV6-2 and TRBV6-3, could not be distinguished by the 87-base-pair reads and were therefore excluded. In a later analysis, TCR association rates were found to vary across HLA loci, with the most associated TCRs seen for DRB1 alleles and the fewest for HLA-C alleles. Linkage disequilibrium might explain the correlated functional status among segregating V segments, but an unknown experimental factor could not be ruled out. A later analysis associated about 18,000 TCR beta sequences with specific HLA alleles at a false discovery rate of 0.05. According to a later analysis, most CMV-associated TCR beta chains appeared to be HLA-restricted, and the HLA associations seemed to be driven largely by CMV exposure. In a later genetic analysis, fewer N-insertions in productive TCRs were reported among donors in an Asian-associated ancestry cluster than the roughly 640-donor mean.

With regard to this clone: Its antigen is not yet known. One end of the junction is discordant with germline, which a read error may explain.

The cohort comprised some 700 healthy bone marrow donors. Cohort members were all nominally healthy when sampled, although unrecorded immune exposures were likely present. The donor was CMV seronegative and was included in the group of a few hundred seronegative cohort members. Every donor gave a peripheral blood sample, and the peripheral blood mononuclear cells from that sample were used for TCR beta sequencing. The Qiagen DNeasy Blood Extraction Kit was used to extract genomic DNA from the blood cell samples. The sequence links TRBV4-2 to TRBJ1-2; the junction holds 10 bases that match TRBD1. This TCR was sampled from a male donor in good health and CMV-seronegative. The sequenced sample was PBMCs. The nucleotide sequence reads TGTGCCCGCAGCCAAGACTCCGGGACAGGGGTCTATGGCTACACCTTC. This is translated as CARSQDSGTGVYGYTF.